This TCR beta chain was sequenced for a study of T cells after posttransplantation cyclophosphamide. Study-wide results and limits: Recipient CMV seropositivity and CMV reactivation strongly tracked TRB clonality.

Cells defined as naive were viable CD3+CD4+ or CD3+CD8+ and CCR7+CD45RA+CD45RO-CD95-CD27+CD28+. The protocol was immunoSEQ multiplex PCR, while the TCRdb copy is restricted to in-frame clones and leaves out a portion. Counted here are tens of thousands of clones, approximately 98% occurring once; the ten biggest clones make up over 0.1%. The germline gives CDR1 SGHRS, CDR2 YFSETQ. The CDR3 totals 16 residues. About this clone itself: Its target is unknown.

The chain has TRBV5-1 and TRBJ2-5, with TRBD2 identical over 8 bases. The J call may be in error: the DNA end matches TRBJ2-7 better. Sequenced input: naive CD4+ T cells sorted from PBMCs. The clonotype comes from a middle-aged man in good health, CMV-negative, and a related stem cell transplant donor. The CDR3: CASSLAGGRTPYEQYF. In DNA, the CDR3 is TGCGCCAGCAGCTTGGCCGGCGGGAGGACCCCCTACGAGCAGTACTTC.